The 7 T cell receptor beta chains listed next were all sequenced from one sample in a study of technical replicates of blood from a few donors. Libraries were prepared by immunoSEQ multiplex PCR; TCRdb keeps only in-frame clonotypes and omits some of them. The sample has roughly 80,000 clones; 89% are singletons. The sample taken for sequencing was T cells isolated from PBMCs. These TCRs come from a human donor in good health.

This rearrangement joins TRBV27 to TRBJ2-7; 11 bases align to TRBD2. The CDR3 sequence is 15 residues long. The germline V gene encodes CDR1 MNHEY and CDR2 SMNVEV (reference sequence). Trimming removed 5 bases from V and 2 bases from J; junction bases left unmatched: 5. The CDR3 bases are TGTGCCAGCAGTCCTCTAGCGGGAGGAACCTACGAGCAGTACTTC. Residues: CASSPLAGGTYEQYF.

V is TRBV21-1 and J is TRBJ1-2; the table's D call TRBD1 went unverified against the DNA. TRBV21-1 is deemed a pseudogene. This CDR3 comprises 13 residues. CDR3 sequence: CASNQGAFKGYTF. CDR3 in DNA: TGTGCCAGCAACCAGGGGGCTTTTAAGGGCTACACCTTC.

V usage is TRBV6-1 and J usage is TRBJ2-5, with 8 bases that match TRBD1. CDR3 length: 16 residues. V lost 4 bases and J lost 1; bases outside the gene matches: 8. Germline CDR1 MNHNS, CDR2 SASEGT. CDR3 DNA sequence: TGTGCCAGCAGTGTGGGAACAGGGGGTGGCCAAGAGACCCAGTACTTC. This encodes CASSVGTGGGQETQYF.

In DNA, the CDR3 is TGTGCCATCAGTGAGGAGCGGGAGGTCTCCTACGAGCAGTACTTC. Translation gives CAISEEREVSYEQYF. This rearrangement joins TRBV10-3 to TRBJ2-7; 9 bases align to TRBD2. This CDR3 spans 15 amino acids. Germline CDR1 is ENHRY and CDR2 is SYGVKD. V lost 2 bases to trimming and J lost 0 bases; unmatched junction nucleotides: 2.

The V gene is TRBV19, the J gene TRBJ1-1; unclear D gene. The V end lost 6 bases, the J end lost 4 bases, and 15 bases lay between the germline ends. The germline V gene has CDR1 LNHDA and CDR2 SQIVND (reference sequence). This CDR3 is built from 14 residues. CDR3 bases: TGTGCCAGTAGCGCGGGCGGGAGAGGCACTGAAGCTTTCTTT. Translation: CASSAGGRGTEAFF.

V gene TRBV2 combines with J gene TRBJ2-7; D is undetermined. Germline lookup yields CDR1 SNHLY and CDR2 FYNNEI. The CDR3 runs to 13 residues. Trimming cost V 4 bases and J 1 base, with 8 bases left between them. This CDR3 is CASSVSLSYEQYF. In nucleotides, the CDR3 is TGTGCCAGCAGTGTATCACTGTCCTACGAGCAGTACTTC.

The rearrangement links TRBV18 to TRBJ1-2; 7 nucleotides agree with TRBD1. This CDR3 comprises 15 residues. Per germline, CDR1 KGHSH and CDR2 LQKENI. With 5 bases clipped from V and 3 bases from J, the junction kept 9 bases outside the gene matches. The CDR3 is CASSTTGDSDYGYTF. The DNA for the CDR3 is TGTGCCAGCTCAACAACAGGGGATTCAGACTATGGCTACACCTTC.